These T cell receptor beta chains were read from a single sample in a study of blood T cell repertoires in COVID-19. Sequenced by immunoSEQ multiplex PCR; TCRdb stores in-frame clones only, minus some. Of 90,000 to 100,000 clones in the sample, 81% were seen once. The sequencing sample was made of peripheral blood. The receptors shown here come from a man aged 55 to 70 with acute or convalescent COVID-19. The CDR3 runs from the conserved cysteine through the conserved F or W. The D gene is left open where the match is weak.

>-|TRBV6-2/TRBV6-3|TRBJ1-5
CASSRTGISNQPQHF
>TRBD2|TRBV5-5|TRBJ2-3
CASSSWGGTQYF
>-|TRBV5-8|TRBJ1-1
CASSSRIGTPNTEAFF
>TRBD2|TRBV29-1|TRBJ2-2
CSVLRTSGYTGELFF
>-|TRBV30|TRBJ1-1
CAWSRTVNTEAFF
>TRBD2|TRBV27|TRBJ2-2
CASSLFSGGAGELFF
>-|TRBV3-1/TRBV3-2|TRBJ1-2
CASSQRGTYGYTF
>-|TRBV30|TRBJ2-3
CAWNGGGTQYF
>-|TRBV18|TRBJ2-1
CASSRSRESSYNEQFF
>-|TRBV6-2/TRBV6-3|TRBJ2-3
CASSDHRADTQYF
>TRBD1|TRBV27|TRBJ1-2
CASSLGTGRYGYTF
>TRBD2|TRBV27|TRBJ2-1
CASRTGTSGNNEQFF
>TRBD1|TRBV5-1|TRBJ1-6
CASSLGTGGTPLHF
>-|TRBV6-2/TRBV6-3|TRBJ1-1
CASSYLNTRRVKTEAFF
>-|TRBV3-1/TRBV3-2|TRBJ1-5
CASSQGGGGSNQPQHF
>TRBD1|TRBV3-1/TRBV3-2|TRBJ1-4
CASSQVTPRQGSGEKLFF
>-|TRBV19|TRBJ1-4
CASSGGGTNEKLFF
>-|TRBV6-1|TRBJ2-3
CASSEVQGTDTQYF
>-|TRBV10-3|TRBJ2-7
CAISEGGRLGHEQYF
>TRBD1|TRBV6-5|TRBJ2-1
CASRTGVDNEQFF
>-|TRBV10-3|TRBJ1-2
CAASDSSGYTF
>TRBD1|TRBV5-4|TRBJ1-1
CASSPGQGMNTEAFF
>-|TRBV2|TRBJ1-2
CASIGPGLTLANYGYTF
>TRBD1|TRBV9|TRBJ1-1
CASSVGGQAGGTEAFF
>-|TRBV18|TRBJ2-6
CASRIDGANVLTF
>TRBD1|TRBV5-4|TRBJ2-5
CASSLQGAEETQYF
>-|TRBV10-3|TRBJ2-5
CAISESQEETQYF
>TRBD1|TRBV7-6|TRBJ2-7
CASSSPTGKDEQYF
>-|TRBV5-1|TRBJ1-1
CASSFMRDTEAFF
>-|TRBV2|TRBJ1-1
CASISGRGLNTEAFF
>-|TRBV10-3|TRBJ2-7
CAISGSNYEQYF
>TRBD2|TRBV18|TRBJ2-1
CASSPPTSGSSYNEQFF
>TRBD2|TRBV6-2/TRBV6-3|TRBJ2-1
CASSYGTSGRLNEQFF
>-|TRBV3-1/TRBV3-2|TRBJ1-6
CASSQGQSLPSTLHF
>TRBD2|TRBV5-1|TRBJ2-1
CASSLPGGSYNEQFF
>TRBD1|TRBV6-1|TRBJ2-5
CASSGTGTARRETQYF
>-|TRBV4-1|TRBJ1-3
CASSQDHGNTIYF
>-|TRBV13|TRBJ2-1
CASSLGGGPQFF
>-|TRBV18|TRBJ2-5
CASSTSSDKETQYF
>TRBD1|TRBV29-1|TRBJ2-5
CSNSRQGTETQYF
>TRBD2|TRBV25-1|TRBJ2-1
CASSATAGEYEQFF